This T cell receptor beta chain came from a study of blood T cell repertoires in COVID-19. Across the whole study: PBMCs, B-cell-depleted T cells, or T cells were the source of the cDNA or gDNA that made up the material.

Enrolled during active infection, Seattle patients were then followed longitudinally. The V gene lost 0 bases and the J gene lost 1 base, with 10 bases spanning the gap. The CDR3 has 15 residues. Germline CDR1 is SGDLS and CDR2 is YYNGEE. Original handling: Reference gene primer amplification gave nucleated cell count estimates. The assay was immunoSEQ multiplex PCR, and TCRdb's table has in-frame clones only and misses some. The V and J calls and clone size were taken over from that table, and D and trimming were inferred from the DNA. This sample has a few hundred thousand clones, with roughly 80% found just once. In its sample, this clone was seen a few times.

The chain uses TRBV9 and TRBJ2-5; TRBD2 might be the D (6 bases). Sequencing used peripheral blood. The TCR sequence derives from an elderly woman with COVID-19, enrolled during active disease. In DNA, the CDR3 is TGTGCCAGCAGCGTAGGGACGGGACTCCAAGAGACCCAGTACTTC. Translation: CASSVGTGLQETQYF.